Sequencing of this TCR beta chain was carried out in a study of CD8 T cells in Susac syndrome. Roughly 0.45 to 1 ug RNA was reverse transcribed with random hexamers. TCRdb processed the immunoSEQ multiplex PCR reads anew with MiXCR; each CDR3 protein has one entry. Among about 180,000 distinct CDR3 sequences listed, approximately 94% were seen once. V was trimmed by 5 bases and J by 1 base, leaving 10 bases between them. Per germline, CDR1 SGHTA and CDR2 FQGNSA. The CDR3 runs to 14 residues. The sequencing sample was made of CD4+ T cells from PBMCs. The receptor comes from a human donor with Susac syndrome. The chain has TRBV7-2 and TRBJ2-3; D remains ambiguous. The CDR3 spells CASSPHGGTDTQYF. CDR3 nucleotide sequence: TGTGCCAGCAGCCCCCATGGTGGCACAGATACGCAGTATTTT.